These 21 T cell receptor beta chains share one sample of origin, sequenced in a study of control samples from healthy donors and cancer patients. Using immunoSEQ multiplex PCR, the repertoire was profiled, and TCRdb retains in-frame clones only, with some absent. The sample carries roughly 370,000 clones, 90% recorded once. The sequencing input was PBMCs. Receptors originate from a man between 35 and 55 years old with head and neck cancer.

CDR3 amino acids: CASSPAAGPNYGYTF. The CDR3 DNA follows: TGTGCCAGTTCTCCCGCCGCAGGGCCGAACTATGGCTACACCTTC. The chain carries TRBV19 and TRBJ1-2, with TRBD1 as a possible D gene (5 bases). The CDR3 loop spans 15 amino acids. Trimming cost V 8 bases and J 2 bases, with 18 bases left between them. The germline V gene has CDR1 LNHDA and CDR2 SQIVND (reference sequence).

V and J are TRBV19 and TRBJ1-2; a weak D match, TRBD1 (6 bases). This CDR3 region has 12 residues. The germline V and J ends were trimmed by 9 bases and 2 bases, with 10 bases remaining between them. Germline V gene data show CDR1 as LNHDA and CDR2 as SQIVND (reference sequence). The CDR3 DNA follows: TGTGCCAGCGATGACAGGAACTATGGCTACACCTTC. Protein product: CASDDRNYGYTF.

Details on this clone: One end of the junction is discordant with germline, which a read error may explain. The CDR3 DNA reads TGTGCCAGCAGCTTAGCGGGACTAGCGGAGGCGTTGGACTTC. This codes for CASSLAGLAEALDF. The chain couples TRBV7-9 to TRBJ2-7; 11 nucleotides align to TRBD2. The germline gives CDR1 SEHNR, CDR2 FQNEAQ (reference sequence). The CDR3 sequence is 14 residues long. The variable domain in full, completed from reference TRBV7-9 and TRBJ2-7, reads DTGVSQNPRHKITKRGQNVTFRCDPISEHNRLYWYRQTLGQGPEFLTYFQNEAQLEKSRLLSDRFSAERPKGSFSTLEIQRTEQGDSAMYLCASSLAGLAEALDFGPGTRLTVT.

The V and J genes are TRBV11-2 and TRBJ1-6; perhaps TRBD1 as D (6 bases). The CDR3 consists of 14 residues. V was trimmed by 0 bases and J by 7 bases, leaving 7 bases between them. The germline gives CDR1 SGHAT, CDR2 FQNNGV. The CDR3 nucleotides are TGTGCCAGCAGCTTAGACAGGGGCAATTCACCCCTCCACTTT. Translated: CASSLDRGNSPLHF.

CDR3 in DNA: TGTGCCAGCCAGACAGGGAGGGCAGATACGCAGTATTTT. Protein: CASQTGRADTQYF. V and J are TRBV12-3 or TRBV12-4 and TRBJ2-3; possibly TRBD1 or TRBD2 for D (7 bases each). Trimming shortened V by 8 bases and J by 4 bases, and 13 bases separated the two germline ends. CDR3 length: 13 residues.

This chain uses TRBV29-1 with TRBJ1-5; a weak D match, TRBD1 (6 bases). CDR1 and CDR2 from the germline V gene are SQVTM and ANQGSEA. The V gene lost 3 bases and the J gene lost 4 bases, with 13 bases spanning the gap. The CDR3 runs to 14 residues. The DNA of the CDR3 is TGCAGCGTTGAGGACAGTAAGATTAATCAGCCCCAGCATTTT. Protein sequence: CSVEDSKINQPQHF.

The rearrangement links TRBV5-1 to TRBJ2-7, with 7 bases that match TRBD1. CDR3 length: 16 amino acids. Losses at the gene ends were 0 bases for V and 3 bases for J; bases not matched to a gene: 9. CDR1 is SGHRS, CDR2 YFSETQ, per germline. The CDR3 spells CASSLATGVRGYEQYF. In nucleotides, the CDR3 is TGCGCCAGCAGCTTGGCCACAGGGGTTCGAGGCTACGAGCAGTACTTC.

This rearrangement joins TRBV6-4 to TRBJ1-2; D unresolved. Trimming pared 3 bases from V and 4 bases from J, leaving 21 bases between. Germline V lookup: CDR1 MRHNA, CDR2 SNTAGT. The CDR3 sequence is 17 residues long. The CDR3 DNA is TGTGCCAGCAGTGAGAGCCCGGTGGAAGGCGACCTCTATGGCTACACCTTC. This translates into CASSESPVEGDLYGYTF.

J is TRBJ1-1 and V is TRBV19; 8 bases are shared with TRBD1. This CDR3 has 15 residues. Germline trimming cut 5 bases from V and 4 bases from J; bases unmatched to any gene: 9. In germline, CDR1 is LNHDA, CDR2 SQIVND (reference sequence). In nucleotides, the CDR3 is TGTGCCAGTAGTTTCGGAATTACAGGGGGCACTGAAGCTTTCTTT. It encodes CASSFGITGGTEAFF. The whole variable domain, remainder taken from reference TRBV19 and TRBJ1-1, is DGGITQSPKYLFRKEGQNVTLSCEQNLNHDAMYWYRQDPGQGLRLIYYSQIVNDFQKGDIAEGYSVSREKKESFPLTVTSAQKNPTAFYLCASSFGITGGTEAFFGQGTRLTVV.

This rearrangement joins TRBV28 to TRBJ1-3, with unresolved D. Germline V gene lookup returns CDR1 MDHEN and CDR2 SYDVKM. The CDR3 runs to 15 residues. Trimming took off 6 bases at V and 0 bases at J, with 12 bases between the two ends. CDR3 sequence reads: CASRPVRVSGNTIYF. DNA for the CDR3: TGTGCCAGCAGACCTGTGAGGGTCTCTGGAAACACCATATATTTT.

CDR3 nucleotides: TGTGCCACCAGCAGAGTCTTAACCCGGGACAGGGTCTACGAGCAGTACTTC. This codes for CATSRVLTRDRVYEQYF. J is TRBJ2-7 and V is TRBV15; TRBD1 agrees at 9 bases. Trimming cost V 1 base and J 3 bases; bases outside gene matches: 10. This CDR3 is 17 amino acids long. Germline CDR1 and CDR2: LNHNV and YYDKDF (reference sequence). Based on the CDR3 plus reference TRBV15 and TRBJ2-7, the full variable domain is DAMVIQNPRYQVTQFGKPVTLSCSQTLNHNVMYWYQQKSSQAPKLLFHYYDKDFNNEADTPDNFQSRRPNTSFCFLDIRSPGLGDTAMYLCATSRVLTRDRVYEQYFGPGTRLTVT.

A remark on this clone: Because the CDR3's place on the DNA is in doubt, the DNA is left out and the CDR3 is given as listed by TCRdb. The rearrangement joins TRBV12-2 to TRBJ2-7; the D call of TRBD1 is as the table states it, not checked on the DNA. TRBV12-2 is described as a pseudogene. Including both end residues, the CDR3 is 16 amino acids long. The CDR3 is CASRLFASGAPYEQYF.

V usage is TRBV7-4 and J usage is TRBJ1-3; D is ambiguous. Germline V gives CDR1 SGHVT, CDR2 SQSDAQ. Trimming pared 5 bases from V and 0 bases from J, leaving 20 bases between. The CDR3 sequence is 18 residues long. DNA for the CDR3: TGTGCCAGCAGCCTGGCACCGAAGAAGACCAGCTCTGGAAACACCATATATTTT. This codes for CASSLAPKKTSSGNTIYF.

The gene calls are TRBV7-8 and TRBJ1-6, with D perhaps TRBD1 (5 bases). The CDR3 is made up of 14 amino acids. Trimming removed 6 bases at V and 4 bases at J, with 10 bases between. Germline lookup yields CDR1 SGHVS and CDR2 FQNEAQ. CDR3 nucleotides: TGTGCCAGCAGTGGGTGGGGGTATAATTCACCCCTCCACTTT. It codes for CASSGWGYNSPLHF.

The chain recombines TRBV11-3 with TRBJ2-5, with 9 bases lining up with TRBD1. This CDR3 spans 15 amino acids. CDR1 is SGHNT, CDR2 YENEEA, per germline. J gave up 3 bases and V 5 bases, and 7 bases lay outside the gene matches. The CDR3 region is CASSPGTGPEETQYF. The CDR3 DNA sequence: TGTGCCAGCAGCCCGGGGACAGGGCCTGAAGAGACCCAGTACTTC.

The rearrangement joins TRBV2 to TRBJ2-1; no clear D. V was cut by 8 bases and J by 3 bases, with 8 bases left in between. Looked up from germline, CDR1 is SNHLY and CDR2 is FYNNEI. The CDR3 is 12 amino acids. CDR3 in amino acids: CASFTNYNEQFF. In nucleotides, the CDR3 is TGTGCCAGCTTTACTAACTACAATGAGCAGTTCTTC.

The chain is built from TRBV9 and TRBJ2-1; TRBD2 matches at 7 bases. CDR1 and CDR2 (germline): SGDLS, YYNGEE. The V segment lost 4 bases and the J segment 3 bases; nucleotides outside the gene matches: 7. This CDR3 is 15 amino acids long. The CDR3 spells CASSLTGGGYNEQFF. The CDR3 DNA sequence: TGTGCCAGCAGCCTTACGGGCGGGGGCTACAATGAGCAGTTCTTC.

The CDR3 bases are TGCAGCGTCCTCGGGGACAGGGCTAGCACAGATACGCAGTATTTT. Translated, it gives CSVLGDRASTDTQYF. This chain links TRBV29-1 with TRBJ2-3, with TRBD1 matching over 9 bases. After removal of 6 bases from V and 0 bases from J, the junction contained 7 bases not matched to a gene. Germline CDR1 and CDR2: SQVTM and ANQGSEA. The CDR3 loop spans 15 amino acids.

This chain uses TRBV28 with TRBJ1-5, with a possible D match to TRBD1 (5 bases). From germline, CDR1 is MDHEN and CDR2 SYDVKM. Trimming left V 2 bases short and J 5 bases short, with 13 bases between. The CDR3 totals 15 residues. The CDR3 DNA reads TGTGCCAGCAGTTTAAGAGGTGACAGCCATCAGCCCCAGCATTTT. Amino acids: CASSLRGDSHQPQHF.

CDR3 residues: CSVFQGAHGYTF. The DNA for the CDR3 is TGCAGCGTTTTCCAGGGGGCACATGGCTACACCTTC. The J gene is TRBJ1-2, the V gene TRBV29-1; 8 bases map to TRBD1. Germline CDR1 and CDR2: SQVTM and ANQGSEA. J lost 6 bases, V lost 5 bases, and 5 bases had no gene match. This CDR3 region has 12 residues. Drawing the rest from reference TRBV29-1 and TRBJ1-2, the complete variable domain is SAVISQKPSRDICQRGTSLTIQCQVDSQVTMMFWYRQQPGQSLTLIATANQGSEATYESGFVIDKFPISRPNLTFSTLTVSNMSPEDSSIYLCSVFQGAHGYTFGSGTRLTVV.

This clone was recorded only once. V and J are TRBV18 and TRBJ2-3; D gene ambiguous. Germline V gene lookup returns CDR1 KGHSH and CDR2 LQKENI. This CDR3 region has 12 residues. Trimming pared 4 bases from V and 5 bases from J, leaving 7 bases between. The CDR3 sequence is CASSQSLDTQYF. CDR3 nucleotides: TGTGCCAGCTCACAGAGCTTAGATACGCAGTATTTT.